One sample yielded the 14 T cell receptor beta chains listed below, sequenced in a study of T-cell memory formation after mild COVID-19. TCRdb reanalysed the 5' RACE reads using MiXCR and keeps one entry per CDR3 protein. The data show approximately 300,000 distinct CDR3 sequences, with 8% to 10% seen just once and approximately 23% held by the top ten. The sequencing input was PBMCs or a T cell subset sorted from them (not recorded which). The origin of the receptors is a man between 18 and 29 years old who had mild COVID-19 (a few samples of this study predate the infection). Cell type and time point are not known.

The table lists this clonotype with a few counts. The chain has TRBV19 and TRBJ1-5, with 10 nucleotides matching TRBD1. V shed 6 bases, J shed 8 bases, and the junction held 10 bases outside the gene matches. The CDR3 is made up of 15 amino acids. Per the germline V gene, CDR1 is LNHDA and CDR2 is SQIVND (reference sequence). The CDR3 DNA reads TGTGCCAGTAGGCCCTCGGACAGGGGGTTAAAGCCCCAGCATTTT. Its protein product is CASRPSDRGLKPQHF.

The chain carries TRBV24-1 and TRBJ1-5; possibly TRBD1 for D (6 bases). Trimming took off 3 bases at V and 13 bases at J, with 33 bases between the two ends. Germline assignment: CDR1 KGHDR and CDR2 SFDVKD. The CDR3 extends over 19 amino acids. As DNA, the CDR3 is TGTGCCACCAGTGATCTGGGACTAGCGGGGGGCACTAGCACAGATACGCAGCATTTT. This translates into CATSDLGLAGGTSTDTQHF.

The gene calls are TRBV3-1 and TRBJ2-1, with 7 positions matching TRBD1. Germline V CDR1 and CDR2: LGHDT, YNNKEL (reference sequence). This CDR3 is built from 14 residues. The ends lost 3 bases at V and 4 bases at J; junction bases unmatched: 3. CDR3 sequence reads: CASSQRDRYNEQFF. For the CDR3, the DNA is TGTGCCAGCAGCCAGAGGGACAGATACAATGAGCAGTTCTTC.

This clonotype has a handful of counts. The chain joins TRBV4-1 to TRBJ1-1; TRBD1 agrees at 7 bases. The CDR3 totals 16 residues. With 4 bases clipped from V and 3 bases from J, the junction kept 11 bases outside the gene matches. Germline CDR1 reads MGHRA; CDR2 reads YSYEKL. Here the CDR3 DNA reads TGCGCCAGCAGCCCCGTGACGGGACAGAGGTACACTGAAGCTTTCTTT. This sequence encodes CASSPVTGQRYTEAFF.

V gene TRBV23-1 combines with J gene TRBJ2-1; D ambiguous. TRBV23-1 is designated an ORF whose function remains uncertain. The V gene lost 3 bases and the J gene lost 1 base, with 7 bases spanning the gap. The CDR3 totals 14 residues. As DNA, the CDR3 is TGCGCCAGCAGTCACGGATTTTCCTACAATGAGCAGTTCTTC. This sequence encodes CASSHGFSYNEQFF.

The table lists this clonotype with a few counts. The chain combines TRBV7-2 with TRBJ1-1; maybe TRBD1 (5 bases). The CDR3 totals 15 residues. The V and J ends lost 3 bases and 3 bases respectively, with 14 bases between them. Germline values: CDR1 SGHTA, CDR2 FQGNSA. CDR3 coding DNA: TGTGCCAGCAGCTTTTTGGGGCTAGTGGACACTGAAGCTTTCTTT. Encoded protein: CASSFLGLVDTEAFF.

This rearrangement joins TRBV9 to TRBJ1-4; D perhaps matches TRBD1 (6 bases). Germline V gives CDR1 SGDLS, CDR2 YYNGEE. V was cut by 3 bases and J by 7 bases, with 19 bases left in between. The CDR3 loop spans 16 amino acids. CDR3 sequence: CASSEGVTRGIEKLFF. The CDR3 DNA reads as TGTGCCAGCAGCGAGGGGGTTACACGCGGGATTGAAAAACTGTTTTTT.

A few counts support this clonotype. V is TRBV7-2 and J is TRBJ2-3, with TRBD1 identical over 7 bases. The CDR3 loop spans 16 amino acids. Trimming at V came to 5 bases and at J to 0 bases, leaving 8 bases not matched to a gene. Germline CDR1 reads SGHTA; CDR2 reads FQGNSA. The CDR3 sequence is CASSLSGTASTDTQYF. CDR3 coding DNA: TGTGCCAGCAGCCTATCAGGGACAGCTAGCACAGATACGCAGTATTTT.

In its sample, this clonotype was seen many times. The V and J genes are TRBV14 and TRBJ1-6; D gene uncertain. V was clipped by 1 base and J by 3 bases, with 4 bases between them. The CDR3 spans 14 residues. Germline CDR1 and CDR2: SGHDN and FVKESK. CDR3 DNA sequence: TGTGCCAGCAGCCAAGGCCTCTATAATTCACCCCTCCACTTT. Amino acids: CASSQGLYNSPLHF.

The V call is TRBV29-1, the J call TRBJ1-1; a possible D gene is TRBD1 (6 bases). CDR1 is SQVTM and CDR2 is ANQGSEA in the germline V gene. This CDR3 region has 15 residues. The germline V and J ends were trimmed by 8 bases and 1 base, with 20 bases remaining between them. As DNA, the CDR3 is TGCAGCCCAACGCCAAACAGGGAAGCGAACACTGAAGCTTTCTTT. It specifies CSPTPNREANTEAFF.

Ten or more counts support this clonotype. The V gene is TRBV6-1, the J gene TRBJ2-1, with 7 bases lining up with TRBD2. The CDR3 covers 17 residues. In germline, CDR1 is MNHNS, CDR2 SASEGT. The V gene end was trimmed by 6 bases and the J gene end by 2 bases; junction bases not matched to a gene: 13. The CDR3 nucleotides are TGTGCCAGCAGAGGAATTGCCAGCGGGACGACCTACAATGAGCAGTTCTTC. Protein product: CASRGIASGTTYNEQFF.

J is TRBJ2-7 and V is TRBV5-1, with D possibly being TRBD1 or TRBD2 (6 bases each). V gave up 4 bases and J gave up 2 bases, with 13 bases separating them. Germline V gene data show CDR1 as SGHRS and CDR2 as YFSETQ. This CDR3 region has 14 residues. CDR3 sequence reads: CASSRETGPYEQYF. For the CDR3, the DNA is TGCGCCAGCAGCCGGGAGACAGGTCCCTACGAGCAGTACTTC. Drawing the rest from reference TRBV5-1 and TRBJ2-7, the complete variable domain is KAGVTQTPRYLIKTRGQQVTLSCSPISGHRSVSWYQQTPGQGLQFLFEYFSETQRNKGNFPGRFSGRQFSNSRSEMNVSTLELGDSALYLCASSRETGPYEQYFGPGTRLTVT.

This clonotype has at least ten counts. Written as DNA, the CDR3 is TGCGCCAGCAGTCAATCCAGGCTAGCGGGGGATACGCAGTATTTT. It specifies CASSQSRLAGDTQYF. This chain links TRBV4-3 with TRBJ2-3; 9 bases agree with TRBD2. Germline CDR1 and CDR2: LGHNA and YSLEER. CDR3 length equals 15 residues. Trimming at V came to 6 bases and at J to 6 bases, leaving 10 bases not matched to a gene.

This clonotype was seen at least ten times. The chain links TRBV28 to TRBJ2-3; TRBD1 aligns across 8 bases. CDR1 MDHEN and CDR2 SYDVKM come from the germline V gene. J was trimmed by 2 bases and V by 2 bases; bases with no gene match: 3. CDR3 size: 15 residues. The CDR3 sequence: CASSLGTGHTDTQYF. DNA for the CDR3: TGTGCCAGCAGTTTAGGGACAGGCCACACAGATACGCAGTATTTT. Variable domain in full (rest from reference TRBV28 and TRBJ2-3): DVKVTQSSRYLVKRTGEKVFLECVQDMDHENMFWYRQDPGLGLRLIYFSYDVKMKEKGDIPEGYSVSREKKERFSLILESASTNQTSMYLCASSLGTGHTDTQYFGPGTRLTVL.